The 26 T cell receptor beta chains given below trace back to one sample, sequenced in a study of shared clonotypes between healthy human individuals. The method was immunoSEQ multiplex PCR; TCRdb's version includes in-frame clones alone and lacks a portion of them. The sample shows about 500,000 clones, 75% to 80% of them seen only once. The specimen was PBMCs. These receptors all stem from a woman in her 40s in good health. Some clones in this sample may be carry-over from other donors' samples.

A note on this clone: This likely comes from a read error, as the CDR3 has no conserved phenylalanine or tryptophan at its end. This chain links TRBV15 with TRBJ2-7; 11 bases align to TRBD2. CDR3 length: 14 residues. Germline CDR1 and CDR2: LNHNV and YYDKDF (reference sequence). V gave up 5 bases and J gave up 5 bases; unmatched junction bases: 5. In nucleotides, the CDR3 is TGTGCCACCAGCGTCGGGACTAGCGGAGACGAGCAGTACTCC. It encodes CATSVGTSGDEQYS.

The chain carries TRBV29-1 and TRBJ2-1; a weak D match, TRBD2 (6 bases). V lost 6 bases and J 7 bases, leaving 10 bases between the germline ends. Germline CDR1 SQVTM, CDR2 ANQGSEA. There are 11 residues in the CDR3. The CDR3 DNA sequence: TGCAGCGTGGAAAGCGGGAATGAGCAGTTCTTC. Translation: CSVESGNEQFF.

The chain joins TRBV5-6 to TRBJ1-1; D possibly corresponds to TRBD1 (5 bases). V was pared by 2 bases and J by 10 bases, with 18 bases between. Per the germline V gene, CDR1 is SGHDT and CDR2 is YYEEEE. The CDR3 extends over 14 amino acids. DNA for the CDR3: TGTGCCAGCAGCTTTTATTCGGGACCGCCCGGAGCTTTCTTT. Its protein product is CASSFYSGPPGAFF. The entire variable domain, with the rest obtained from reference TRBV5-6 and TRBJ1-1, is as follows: DAGVTQSPTHLIKTRGQQVTLRCSPKSGHDTVSWYQQALGQGPQFIFQYYEEEERQRGNFPDRFSGHQFPNYSSELNVNALLLGDSALYLCASSFYSGPPGAFFGQGTRLTVV.

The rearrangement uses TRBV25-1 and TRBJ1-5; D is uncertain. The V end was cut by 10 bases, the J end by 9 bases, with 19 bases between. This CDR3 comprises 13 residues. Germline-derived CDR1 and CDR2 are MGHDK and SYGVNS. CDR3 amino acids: CATVFVGLWPQHF. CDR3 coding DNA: TGTGCCACCGTTTTTGTGGGCCTCTGGCCCCAGCATTTT.

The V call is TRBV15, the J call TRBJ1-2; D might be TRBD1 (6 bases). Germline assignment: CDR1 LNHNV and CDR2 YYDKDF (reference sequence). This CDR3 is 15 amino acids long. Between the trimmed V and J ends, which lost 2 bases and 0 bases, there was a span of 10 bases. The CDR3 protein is CATSRRQEANYGYTF. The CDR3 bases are TGTGCCACCAGCAGACGACAGGAGGCTAACTATGGCTACACCTTC.

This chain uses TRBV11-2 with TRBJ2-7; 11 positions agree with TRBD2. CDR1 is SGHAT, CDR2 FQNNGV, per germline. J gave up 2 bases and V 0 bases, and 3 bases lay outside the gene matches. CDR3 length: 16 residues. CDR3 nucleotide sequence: TGTGCCAGCAGCTTAGAGCTACTAGCGGGAGCCTACGAGCAGTACTTC. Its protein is CASSLELLAGAYEQYF.

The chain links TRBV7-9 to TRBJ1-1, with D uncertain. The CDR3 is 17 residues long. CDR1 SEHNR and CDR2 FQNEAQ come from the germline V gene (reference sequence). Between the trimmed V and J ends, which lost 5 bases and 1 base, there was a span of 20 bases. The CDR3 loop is CASSPTAAGAANTEAFF. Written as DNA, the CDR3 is TGTGCCAGCAGCCCCACGGCGGCGGGCGCGGCGAACACTGAAGCTTTCTTT.

The CDR3 DNA follows: TGCAGCGTCCGTGGGGCGGGACAAAACATTCAGTACTTC. Encoded protein: CSVRGAGQNIQYF. This rearrangement joins TRBV29-1 to TRBJ2-4; D might be TRBD2 (6 bases). Germline CDR1 reads SQVTM; CDR2 reads ANQGSEA. There are 13 residues in the CDR3. The V and J ends lost 6 bases and 5 bases respectively, with 14 bases between them. Using reference TRBV29-1 and TRBJ2-4 for the parts outside the CDR3, the full variable domain is SAVISQKPSRDICQRGTSLTIQCQVDSQVTMMFWYRQQPGQSLTLIATANQGSEATYESGFVIDKFPISRPNLTFSTLTVSNMSPEDSSIYLCSVRGAGQNIQYFGAGTRLSVL.

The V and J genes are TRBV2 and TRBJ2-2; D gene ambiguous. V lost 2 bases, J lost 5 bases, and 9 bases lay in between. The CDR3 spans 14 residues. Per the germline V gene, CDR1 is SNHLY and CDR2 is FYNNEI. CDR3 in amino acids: CASSESGGTGELFF. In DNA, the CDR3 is TGTGCCAGCAGTGAATCGGGCGGTACCGGGGAGCTGTTTTTT.

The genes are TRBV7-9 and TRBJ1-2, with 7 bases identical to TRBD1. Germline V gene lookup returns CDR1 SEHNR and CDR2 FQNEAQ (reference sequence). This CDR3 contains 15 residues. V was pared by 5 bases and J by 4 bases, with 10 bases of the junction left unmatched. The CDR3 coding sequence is TGTGCCAGCAGCCCCGGAACAGGGGATGGCTATGGCTACACCTTC. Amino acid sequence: CASSPGTGDGYGYTF.

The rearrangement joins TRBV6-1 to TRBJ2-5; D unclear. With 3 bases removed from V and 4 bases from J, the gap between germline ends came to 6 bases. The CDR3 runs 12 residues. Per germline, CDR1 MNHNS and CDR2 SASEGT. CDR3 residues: CASSDTAETQYF. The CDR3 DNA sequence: TGTGCCAGCAGTGATACAGCAGAGACCCAGTACTTC.

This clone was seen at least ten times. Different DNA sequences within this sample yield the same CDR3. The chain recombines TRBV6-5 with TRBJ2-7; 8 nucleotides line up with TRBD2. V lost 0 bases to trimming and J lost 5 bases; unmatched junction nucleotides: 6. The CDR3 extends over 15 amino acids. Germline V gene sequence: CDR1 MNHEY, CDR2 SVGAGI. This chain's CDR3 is CASSYSAGGSDEQYF. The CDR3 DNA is TGTGCCAGCAGTTACTCTGCGGGAGGTTCGGACGAGCAGTACTTC.

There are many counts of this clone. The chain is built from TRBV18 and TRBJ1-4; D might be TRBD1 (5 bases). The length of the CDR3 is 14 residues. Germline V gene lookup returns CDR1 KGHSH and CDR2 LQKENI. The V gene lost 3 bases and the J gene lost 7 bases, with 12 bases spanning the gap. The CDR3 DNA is TGTGCCAGCTCACCCACAGGTTGGAGTGAAAAACTGTTTTTT. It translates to CASSPTGWSEKLFF.

The CDR3 spells CASSRRWETPNNEQFF. CDR3 in DNA: TGTGCCAGCAGTCGCCGGTGGGAAACCCCCAATAATGAGCAGTTCTTC. This chain connects TRBV27 to TRBJ2-1; D gene unclear. Trimming left V 5 bases short and J 7 bases short, with 21 bases between. The CDR3 totals 16 residues. Germline CDR1 MNHEY, CDR2 SMNVEV (reference sequence).

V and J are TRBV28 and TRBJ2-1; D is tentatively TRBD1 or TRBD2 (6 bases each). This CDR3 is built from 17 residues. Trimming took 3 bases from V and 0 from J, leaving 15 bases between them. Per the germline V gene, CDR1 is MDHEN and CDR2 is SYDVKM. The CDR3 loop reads CASSFPPGAGSYNEQFF. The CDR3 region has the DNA TGTGCCAGCAGTTTCCCCCCGGGGGCAGGCTCCTACAATGAGCAGTTCTTC.

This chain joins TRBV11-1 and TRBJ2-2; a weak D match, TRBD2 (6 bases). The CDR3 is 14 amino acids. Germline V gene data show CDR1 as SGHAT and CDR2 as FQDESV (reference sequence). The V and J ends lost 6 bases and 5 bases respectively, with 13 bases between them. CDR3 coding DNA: TGTGCCAGCAGTACGGGACTGCAAACCGGGGAGCTGTTTTTT. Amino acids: CASSTGLQTGELFF.

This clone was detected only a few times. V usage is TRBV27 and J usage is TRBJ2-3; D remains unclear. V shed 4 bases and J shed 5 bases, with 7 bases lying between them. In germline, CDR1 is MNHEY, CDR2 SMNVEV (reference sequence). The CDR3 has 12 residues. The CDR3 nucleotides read TGTGCCAGCAGTTCCCGTGTAGATACGCAGTATTTT. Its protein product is CASSSRVDTQYF.

DNA of the CDR3: TGTGCCTGGAGAACGGCGGTCGAGCAGTACTTC. Protein product: CAWRTAVEQYF. The chain combines TRBV30 with TRBJ2-7, with D hard to call. This CDR3 is 11 amino acids long. Germline V gene data show CDR1 as GTSNPN and CDR2 as SVGIG (reference sequence). V was cut by 3 bases and J by 6 bases, with 9 bases left in between.

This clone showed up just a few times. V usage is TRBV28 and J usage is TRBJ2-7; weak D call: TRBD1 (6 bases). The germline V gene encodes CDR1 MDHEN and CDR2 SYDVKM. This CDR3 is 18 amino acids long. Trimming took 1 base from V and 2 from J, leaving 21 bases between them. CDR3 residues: CASSLSVRGTPIPYEQYF. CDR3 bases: TGTGCCAGCAGTTTATCCGTCCGAGGGACACCGATTCCCTACGAGCAGTACTTC.

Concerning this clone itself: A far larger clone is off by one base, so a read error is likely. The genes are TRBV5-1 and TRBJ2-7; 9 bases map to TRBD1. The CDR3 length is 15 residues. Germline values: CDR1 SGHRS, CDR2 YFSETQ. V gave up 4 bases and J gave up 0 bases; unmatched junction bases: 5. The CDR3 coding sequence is TGCGCCAGCAGCCCAGGACAGGGGCACTCCTACGAGCAGTACTTC. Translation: CASSPGQGHSYEQYF.

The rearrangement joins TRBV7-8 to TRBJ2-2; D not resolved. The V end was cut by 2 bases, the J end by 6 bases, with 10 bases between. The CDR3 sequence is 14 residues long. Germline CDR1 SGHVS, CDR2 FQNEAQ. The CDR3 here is CASSLFGVSGELFF. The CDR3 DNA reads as TGTGCCAGCAGCTTATTTGGGGTATCCGGGGAGCTGTTTTTT.

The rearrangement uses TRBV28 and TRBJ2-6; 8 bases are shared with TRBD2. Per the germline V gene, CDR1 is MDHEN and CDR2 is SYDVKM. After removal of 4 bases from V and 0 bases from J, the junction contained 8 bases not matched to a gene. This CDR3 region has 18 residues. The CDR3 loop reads CASSSGGAANSGANVLTF. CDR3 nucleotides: TGTGCCAGCAGTTCGGGGGGGGCCGCCAACTCTGGGGCCAACGTCCTGACTTTC.

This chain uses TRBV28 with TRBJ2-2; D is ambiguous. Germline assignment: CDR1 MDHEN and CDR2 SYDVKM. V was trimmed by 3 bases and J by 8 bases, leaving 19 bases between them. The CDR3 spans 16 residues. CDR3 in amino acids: CASSLLTELGSGELFF. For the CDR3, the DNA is TGTGCCAGCAGTTTGCTGACTGAGTTGGGGTCGGGGGAGCTGTTTTTT.

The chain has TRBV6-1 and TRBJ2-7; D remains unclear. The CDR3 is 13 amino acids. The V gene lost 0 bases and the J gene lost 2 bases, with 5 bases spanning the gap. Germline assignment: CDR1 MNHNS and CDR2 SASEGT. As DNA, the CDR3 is TGTGCCAGCAGTGAAGCAAGCCCCTACGAGCAGTACTTC. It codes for CASSEASPYEQYF.

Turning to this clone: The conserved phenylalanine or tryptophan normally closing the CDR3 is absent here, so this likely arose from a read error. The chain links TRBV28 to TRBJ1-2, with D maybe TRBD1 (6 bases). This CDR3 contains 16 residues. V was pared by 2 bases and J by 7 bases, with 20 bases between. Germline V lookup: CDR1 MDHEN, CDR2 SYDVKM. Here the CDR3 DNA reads TGTGCCAGCAGTTTAGCGGGCCCATACAGGGATGGTGGCTACACCCTC. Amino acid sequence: CASSLAGPYRDGGYTL.

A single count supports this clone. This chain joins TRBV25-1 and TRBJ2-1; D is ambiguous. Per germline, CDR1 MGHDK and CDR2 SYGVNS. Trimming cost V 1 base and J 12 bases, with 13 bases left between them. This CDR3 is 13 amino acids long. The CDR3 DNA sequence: TGTGCCAGCAGTGAATTAAAGTCCCCCGGGCAGTTCTTC. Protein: CASSELKSPGQFF.